This passage covers 23 T cell receptor beta chains from one sample sequenced in a study of cytomegalovirus exposure and HLA in healthy donors. The primer mix had 60 Vbeta and 13 Jbeta primers. TCRdb's copy holds only in-frame clones and misses some; the assay was immunoSEQ multiplex PCR. This sample has some 120,000 clones, with approximately 68% found just once. Input material: PBMCs. The receptors were sampled from a man aged 25 to 40 in good health and CMV-seropositive.

This clone was seen only once. V usage is TRBV7-9 and J usage is TRBJ2-1, with 7 bases lining up with TRBD2. V was pared by 5 bases and J by 7 bases, with 11 bases of the junction left unmatched. The germline V gene has CDR1 SEHNR and CDR2 FQNEAQ (reference sequence). The CDR3 runs to 15 residues. For the CDR3, the DNA is TGTGCCAGCAGCCTGGGCGGGGGAAACCTAAATGAGCAGTTCTTC. This sequence encodes CASSLGGGNLNEQFF.

This sequence joins TRBV7-2 and TRBJ1-5; no clear D. The CDR3 extends over 15 amino acids. The germline V gene has CDR1 SGHTA and CDR2 FQGNSA. V lost 3 bases and J 5 bases, leaving 14 bases between the germline ends. The CDR3 is CASSFSNTNDQPQHF. CDR3 in DNA: TGTGCCAGCAGCTTCTCGAACACTAATGATCAGCCCCAGCATTTT.

CDR3 protein: CASSVEGAGGTQYF. The CDR3 DNA reads TGTGCCAGCAGCGTAGAGGGAGCGGGGGGGACCCAGTACTTC. The chain combines TRBV9 with TRBJ2-5; 9 bases line up with TRBD2. The junction had 4 bases not matched to a gene; V was cut back by 0 bases and J by 7 bases. Germline assignment: CDR1 SGDLS and CDR2 YYNGEE. The CDR3 extends over 14 amino acids.

The chain uses TRBV7-8 and TRBJ2-3; D perhaps matches TRBD1 (5 bases). In germline, CDR1 is SGHVS, CDR2 FQNEAQ. The CDR3 runs 15 residues. V gave up 5 bases and J gave up 5 bases, with 17 bases separating them. This CDR3 is CASSLSRVIGDTQYF. For the CDR3, the DNA is TGTGCCAGCAGCCTAAGCAGGGTAATAGGAGATACGCAGTATTTT.

This clone was recorded a few times. The rearrangement links TRBV5-8 to TRBJ2-7, with TRBD2 matching over 8 bases. V dropped 0 bases and J dropped 0; count of bases not matched to a gene: 5. The CDR3 is 16 amino acids. Germline loops: CDR1 SGHTS, CDR2 YDEGEE. The CDR3 sequence: CASSLGVGGGSYEQYF. The CDR3 region has the DNA TGTGCCAGCAGCTTGGGGGTCGGGGGGGGCTCCTACGAGCAGTACTTC.

The chain carries TRBV6-1 and TRBJ2-1; 7 bases fit TRBD2. Germline assignment: CDR1 MNHNS and CDR2 SASEGT. V was clipped by 8 bases and J by 7 bases; unmatched bases: 11. The CDR3 spans 14 residues. The CDR3 spells CASPPGRESNEQFF. The CDR3 nucleotides read TGTGCCAGCCCCCCGGGGCGGGAGTCGAATGAGCAGTTCTTC.

V and J are TRBV9 and TRBJ1-2; 8 bases align to TRBD1. The germline gives CDR1 SGDLS, CDR2 YYNGEE. Germline trimming cut 0 bases from V and 8 bases from J; bases unmatched to any gene: 12. CDR3 length: 16 residues. The CDR3 region has the DNA TGTGCCAGCAGCGTAGTTGCGGACAGGGCGTTGGAAGGCTACACCTTC. This encodes CASSVVADRALEGYTF.

The rearrangement uses TRBV7-9 and TRBJ1-4; 7 nucleotides agree with TRBD1. The germline CDR1 and CDR2 sequences are SEHNR and FQNEAQ (reference sequence). The CDR3 extends over 15 amino acids. The ends lost 4 bases at V and 5 bases at J; junction bases unmatched: 7. The CDR3 sequence is CASSSPQGPNEKLFF. CDR3 coding DNA: TGTGCCAGCAGCTCCCCACAGGGGCCGAATGAAAAACTGTTTTTT.

About this clone: This CDR3 is also generated by other DNA sequences in the sample. V usage is TRBV5-4 and J usage is TRBJ1-1; D gene uncertain. This CDR3 region has 13 residues. Trimming stripped 5 bases from V and 1 base from J, with 9 bases between. The germline V gene has CDR1 SGHNT and CDR2 YYREEE (reference sequence). CDR3 bases: TGTGCCAGCAGGCTAGAGGCGAACACTGAAGCTTTCTTT. Translation gives CASRLEANTEAFF.

This sequence joins TRBV9 and TRBJ2-1; 11 bases fit TRBD2. The CDR3 loop spans 18 amino acids. V was clipped by 4 bases and J by 4 bases; unmatched bases: 13. Germline CDR1 reads SGDLS; CDR2 reads YYNGEE. The CDR3 loop is CASSPFGLAGFYYNEQFF. The DNA of the CDR3 is TGTGCCAGCAGCCCCTTCGGACTAGCGGGTTTTTATTACAATGAGCAGTTCTTC.

This clone turned up a few times. The chain uses TRBV18 and TRBJ2-2, with a possible D match to TRBD1 (6 bases). The CDR3 length is 15 residues. Germline V gene sequence: CDR1 KGHSH, CDR2 LQKENI. Deletions cut 4 bases from V and 3 bases from J, with 12 bases between. Here the CDR3 DNA reads TGTGCCAGCTCACGGCGACAGGAGCACACCGGGGAGCTGTTTTTT. Protein: CASSRRQEHTGELFF. Together with reference TRBV18 and TRBJ2-2, the CDR3 gives the full variable domain: NAGVMQNPRHLVRRRGQEARLRCSPMKGHSHVYWYRQLPEEGLKFMVYLQKENIIDESGMPKERFSAEFPKEGPSILRIQQVVRGDSAAYFCASSRRQEHTGELFFGEGSRLTVL.

CDR3 in amino acids: CASSKPSGETQYF. The CDR3 DNA follows: TGTGCCAGCAGCAAACCAAGCGGTGAGACCCAGTACTTC. V and J are TRBV11-1 and TRBJ2-5; D possibly corresponds to TRBD2 (5 bases). Germline loops: CDR1 SGHAT, CDR2 FQDESV (reference sequence). V was clipped by 5 bases and J by 5 bases, with 12 bases between them. The CDR3 totals 13 residues.

This chain joins TRBV9 and TRBJ2-2; TRBD1 agrees at 9 bases. After removal of 3 bases from V and 4 bases from J, the junction contained 7 bases not matched to a gene. Germline values: CDR1 SGDLS, CDR2 YYNGEE. The CDR3 is 16 residues long. This CDR3 is CASSADRDRVTGELFF. The CDR3 coding sequence is TGTGCCAGCAGCGCAGACCGGGACAGGGTCACCGGGGAGCTGTTTTTT.

The chain recombines TRBV10-3 with TRBJ2-1, with 10 bases that match TRBD1. The CDR3 spans 15 residues. V was pared by 5 bases and J by 4 bases, with 5 bases of the junction left unmatched. Germline CDR1 is ENHRY and CDR2 is SYGVKD. The CDR3 is CAISYGTGVYNEQFF. The CDR3 coding sequence is TGTGCCATCAGTTACGGGACAGGGGTTTACAATGAGCAGTTCTTC.

The chain couples TRBV4-1 to TRBJ2-7; 10 nucleotides agree with TRBD2. Unmatched junction bases numbered 9, after V lost 1 base and J lost 6 bases. CDR1 and CDR2 (germline): MGHRA, YSYEKL. This CDR3 region has 16 residues. The CDR3 protein is CASSQGPGTSAIEQYF. In nucleotides, the CDR3 is TGCGCCAGCAGCCAAGGGCCCGGGACTAGCGCGATCGAGCAGTACTTC.

The chain recombines TRBV5-1 with TRBJ2-1; TRBD2 aligns across 10 bases. CDR3 length: 16 amino acids. Losses at the gene ends were 4 bases for V and 10 bases for J; bases not matched to a gene: 14. The germline V gene has CDR1 SGHRS and CDR2 YFSETQ. CDR3 coding DNA: TGCGCCAGCAGCCAGGGGAGCGGGAGGGCCTTCACCGAGCAGTTCTTC. Its translation is CASSQGSGRAFTEQFF.

V gene TRBV4-3 combines with J gene TRBJ2-5; D is uncertain. The last part of the DNA fits TRBJ2-7 better; the J call may be wrong. This CDR3 spans 14 amino acids. Germline V CDR1 and CDR2: LGHNA, YSLEER. The CDR3 region is CASSRRQSSYEQYF. The CDR3 DNA reads as TGCGCCAGCAGCCGGCGGCAGAGCTCCTACGAGCAGTACTTC.

This sequence joins TRBV27 and TRBJ2-3, with D perhaps TRBD2 (5 bases). The CDR3 contains 16 residues. Trimming took off 5 bases at V and 3 bases at J, with 18 bases between the two ends. Germline loops: CDR1 MNHEY, CDR2 SMNVEV (reference sequence). CDR3 residues: CASSVYSGIRTDTQYF. The DNA of the CDR3 is TGTGCCAGCAGTGTATATTCCGGGATAAGGACAGATACGCAGTATTTT.

The V call is TRBV5-4, the J call TRBJ1-1, with a tentative D call TRBD1 (6 bases). Per germline, CDR1 SGHNT and CDR2 YYREEE (reference sequence). The CDR3 has 15 amino acids. The V gene lost 4 bases and the J gene lost 10 bases, with 23 bases spanning the gap. CDR3 nucleotides: TGTGCCAGCAGCCCAAACCGGGGGGCCGGAAGCCGAGCTTTCTTT. Translation gives CASSPNRGAGSRAFF.

The chain joins TRBV4-1 to TRBJ1-1; TRBD1 matches 7 bases. V lost 7 bases and J lost 5; bases outside the gene matches: 19. The CDR3 has 17 residues. Looked up from germline, CDR1 is MGHRA and CDR2 is YSYEKL. In DNA, the CDR3 is TGCGCCAGCACGAGGGGAGCACGGGAAGGGGGCAAGACTGAAGCTTTCTTT. It specifies CASTRGAREGGKTEAFF.

The chain combines TRBV7-2 with TRBJ2-3; the D is unclear. The CDR3 is made up of 14 amino acids. Germline V gives CDR1 SGHTA, CDR2 FQGNSA. The V and J ends lost 6 bases and 0 bases respectively, with 10 bases between them. CDR3 protein: CASRVDWSTDTQYF. As DNA, the CDR3 is TGTGCCAGCAGGGTCGACTGGAGCACAGATACGCAGTATTTT.

The table lists this clone with a few counts. The chain links TRBV7-8 to TRBJ2-4, with D unclear. The CDR3 runs to 16 residues. Trimming pared 5 bases from V and 0 bases from J, leaving 14 bases between. CDR1 SGHVS and CDR2 FQNEAQ come from the germline V gene. The CDR3 region is CASSKTRLLAKNIQYF. The CDR3 region has the DNA TGTGCCAGCAGCAAAACTCGACTTCTAGCCAAAAACATTCAGTACTTC.

This clone appeared a few times. The V and J genes are TRBV5-1 and TRBJ2-3, with D possibly TRBD1 on 5 matching bases. Between the trimmed V and J ends, which lost 0 bases and 5 bases, there was a span of 7 bases. Germline values: CDR1 SGHRS, CDR2 YFSETQ. The CDR3 spans 13 residues. The CDR3 protein is CASSLEGVDTQYF. The CDR3 DNA follows: TGCGCCAGCAGCTTGGAAGGGGTAGATACGCAGTATTTT.